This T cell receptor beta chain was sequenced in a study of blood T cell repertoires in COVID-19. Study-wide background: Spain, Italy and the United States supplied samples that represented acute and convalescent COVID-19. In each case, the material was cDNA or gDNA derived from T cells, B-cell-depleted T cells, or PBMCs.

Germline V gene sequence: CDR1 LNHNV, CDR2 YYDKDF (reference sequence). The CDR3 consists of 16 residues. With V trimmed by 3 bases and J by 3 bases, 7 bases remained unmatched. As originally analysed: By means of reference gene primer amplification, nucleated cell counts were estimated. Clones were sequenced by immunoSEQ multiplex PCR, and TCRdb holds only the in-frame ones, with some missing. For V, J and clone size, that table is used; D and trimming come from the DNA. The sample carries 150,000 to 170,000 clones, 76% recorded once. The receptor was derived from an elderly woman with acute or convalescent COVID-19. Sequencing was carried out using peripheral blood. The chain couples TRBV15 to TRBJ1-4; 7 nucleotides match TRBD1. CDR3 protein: CATSRGGGTANEKLFF. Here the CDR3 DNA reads TGTGCCACCAGCAGGGGCGGGGGGACAGCTAATGAAAAACTGTTTTTT.